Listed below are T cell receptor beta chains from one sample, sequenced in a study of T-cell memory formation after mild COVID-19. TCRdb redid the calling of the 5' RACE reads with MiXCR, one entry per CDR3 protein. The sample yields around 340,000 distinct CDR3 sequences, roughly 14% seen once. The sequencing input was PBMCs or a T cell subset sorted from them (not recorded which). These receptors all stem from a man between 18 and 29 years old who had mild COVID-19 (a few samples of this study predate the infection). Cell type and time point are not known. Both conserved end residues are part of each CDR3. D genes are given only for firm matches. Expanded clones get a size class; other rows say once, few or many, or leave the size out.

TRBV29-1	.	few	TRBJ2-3	CSVEGQAHTDTQYF	TGCAGCGTTGAAGGGCAGGCCCACACAGATACGCAGTATTTT
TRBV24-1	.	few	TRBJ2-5	CATSDPRGREETQYF	TGTGCCACCAGTGACCCCAGGGGACGAGAAGAGACCCAGTACTTC
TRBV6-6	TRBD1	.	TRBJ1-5	CASSQTGQGLVQPQHF	TGTGCCAGCAGTCAGACGGGACAGGGTTTGGTTCAGCCCCAGCATTTT
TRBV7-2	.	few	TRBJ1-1	CASSLEAAEAFF	TGTGCCAGCAGCTTAGAAGCCGCTGAAGCTTTCTTT
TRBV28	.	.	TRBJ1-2	CASTPLNPAFYGYTF	TGTGCCAGCACGCCGCTCAACCCGGCCTTCTATGGCTACACCTTC
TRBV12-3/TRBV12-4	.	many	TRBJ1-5	CASSLTDNQPQHF	TGTGCCAGCAGTTTGACAGACAATCAGCCCCAGCATTTT
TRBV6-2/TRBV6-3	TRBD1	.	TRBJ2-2	CATSDRDTGELFF	TGTGCCACCTCGGACAGGGACACCGGGGAGCTGTTTTTT
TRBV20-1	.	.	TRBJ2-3	CSAVWLFTQYF	TGCAGTGCCGTTTGGCTTTTTACGCAGTATTTT
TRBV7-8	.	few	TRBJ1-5	CASSLEGRGLNQPQHF	TGTGCCAGCAGCTTGGAGGGAAGGGGACTCAATCAGCCCCAGCATTTT
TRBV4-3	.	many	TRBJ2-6	CASSQDPGRANVLTF	TGCGCCAGCAGCCAAGATCCCGGTCGGGCCAACGTCCTGACTTTC
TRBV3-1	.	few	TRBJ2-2	CASGSGTAPGELFF	TGTGCCAGCGGGAGCGGGACAGCGCCCGGGGAGCTGTTTTTT
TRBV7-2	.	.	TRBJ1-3	CASSFAAVSGNTIYF	TGTGCCAGCAGCTTCGCTGCGGTCTCTGGAAACACCATATATTTT
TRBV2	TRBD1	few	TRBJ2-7	CASDRVEQYF	TGTGCCAGCGACAGGGTAGAGCAGTACTTC
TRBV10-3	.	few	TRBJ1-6	CAISESRSSYNSPLHF	TGTGCCATCAGTGAGTCCAGGAGCTCCTATAATTCACCCCTCCACTTT
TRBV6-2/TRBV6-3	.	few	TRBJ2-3	CASSYRRRTDTQYF	TGTGCCAGCAGTTACCGACGGAGAACAGATACGCAGTATTTT
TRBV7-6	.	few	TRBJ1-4	CASSLWRGEKLFF	TGTGCCAGCAGCTTATGGCGGGGAGAAAAACTGTTTTTT
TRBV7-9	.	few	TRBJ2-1	CASSSGRINEQFF	TGTGCCAGCAGTTCTGGACGGATTAATGAGCAGTTCTTC
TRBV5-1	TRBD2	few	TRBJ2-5	CASSLNSGAYQETQYF	TGCGCCAGCAGCTTAAACAGCGGGGCATACCAAGAGACCCAGTACTTC
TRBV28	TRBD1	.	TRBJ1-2	CASSSRGALGYTF	TGTGCCAGCAGTTCCAGGGGGGCTCTAGGCTACACCTTC
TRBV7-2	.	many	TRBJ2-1	CASSSRTTSSYNEQFF	TGTGCCAGCAGCTCACGGACGACCAGCTCCTACAATGAGCAGTTCTTC
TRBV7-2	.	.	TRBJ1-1	CASSWRTAEAFF	TGTGCCAGCAGCTGGAGGACGGCTGAAGCTTTCTTT
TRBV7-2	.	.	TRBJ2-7	CASSPQIPYEQYF	TGTGCCAGCAGCCCCCAGATCCCCTACGAGCAGTACTTC
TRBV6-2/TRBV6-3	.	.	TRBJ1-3	CASTLLSGNTIYF	TGTGCCAGCACGCTGCTCTCTGGAAACACCATATATTTT
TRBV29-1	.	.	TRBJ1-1	CSVRQGFFEAFF	TGCAGCGTTCGGCAGGGGTTTTTTGAAGCTTTCTTT
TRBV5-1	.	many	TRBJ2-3	CASSLQTSTDTQYF	TGCGCCAGCAGCCTACAGACTAGCACAGATACGCAGTATTTT
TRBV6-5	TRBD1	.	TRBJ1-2	CASRLQARGIRGYTF	TGTGCCAGCAGATTACAGGCCAGGGGGATACGTGGCTACACCTTC
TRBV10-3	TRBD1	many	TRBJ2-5	CAIKGTDLQETQYF	TGTGCCATCAAAGGGACAGACCTTCAAGAGACCCAGTACTTC
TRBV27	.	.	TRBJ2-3	CASSFLLETDTQYF	TGTGCCAGCAGTTTTTTATTAGAGACAGATACGCAGTATTTT
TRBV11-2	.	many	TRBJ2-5	CASSFSETQYF	TGTGCCAGCAGCTTTTCAGAGACCCAGTACTTC
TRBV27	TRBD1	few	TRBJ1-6	CASSLQGVLFSPLHF	TGTGCCAGCAGCCTCCAGGGGGTTCTCTTTTCACCCCTCCACTTT
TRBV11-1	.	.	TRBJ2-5	CASSPRLVEGTQYF	TGTGCCAGCAGCCCCAGACTAGTCGAGGGGACCCAGTACTTC
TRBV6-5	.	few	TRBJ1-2	CASSWRGATGYTF	TGTGCCAGCAGTTGGCGGGGGGCCACGGGCTACACCTTC
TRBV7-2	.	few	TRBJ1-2	CASSLWDPPGYTF	TGTGCCAGCAGCTTATGGGATCCCCCGGGCTACACCTTC
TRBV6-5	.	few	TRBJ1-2	CASSYAPSGDYGYTF	TGTGCCAGCAGTTACGCCCCGTCAGGGGACTATGGCTACACCTTC
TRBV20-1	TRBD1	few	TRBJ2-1	CSTLAGTGVNEQFF	TGCAGTACGCTAGCCGGGACAGGGGTCAATGAGCAGTTCTTC
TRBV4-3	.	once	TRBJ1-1	CASSQGSSMRAFF	TGCGCCAGCAGCCAAGGGAGCTCAATGCGAGCTTTCTTT
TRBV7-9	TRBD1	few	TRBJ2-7	CASSLGRAGTAAPYF	TGTGCCAGCAGCTTAGGTAGAGCCGGGACAGCGGCCCCGTACTTC
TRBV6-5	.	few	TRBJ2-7	CASRQYTSGHYEQYF	TGTGCCAGCAGACAGTACACCTCAGGTCACTACGAGCAGTACTTC
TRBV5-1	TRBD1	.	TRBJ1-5	CASSLGTGPQPQHF	TGCGCCAGCAGCTTGGGGACAGGCCCTCAGCCCCAGCATTTT
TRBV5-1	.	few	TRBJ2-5	CASSFAGVQETQYF	TGCGCCAGCAGCTTTGCAGGGGTCCAAGAGACCCAGTACTTC
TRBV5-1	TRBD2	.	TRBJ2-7	CASRISGTESYEQYF	TGCGCCAGCAGAATTAGCGGGACGGAATCCTACGAGCAGTACTTC
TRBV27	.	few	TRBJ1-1	CASSTRQTRLMNTEAFF	TGTGCCAGCAGCACTAGACAGACACGTCTCATGAACACTGAAGCTTTCTTT
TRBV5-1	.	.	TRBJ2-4	CASSLRSIDSSYGAKNIQYF	TGCGCCAGCAGCTTAAGATCGATAGACAGCAGCTATGGAGCCAAAAACATTCAGTACTTC
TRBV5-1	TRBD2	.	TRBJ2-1	CASSLTGTSVNEQFF	TGCGCCAGCAGCTTAACCGGGACTAGCGTTAATGAGCAGTTCTTC
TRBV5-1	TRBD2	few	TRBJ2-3	CASSNGGAGDTQYF	TGCGCCAGCAGCAACGGGGGGGCCGGTGATACGCAGTATTTT
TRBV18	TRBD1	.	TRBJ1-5	CASSLGGTGLSQPQHF	TGTGCCAGCTCCCTCGGTGGGACAGGGTTAAGTCAGCCCCAGCATTTT
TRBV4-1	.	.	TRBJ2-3	CASSQAIRDTQYF	TGCGCCAGCAGCCAAGCCATAAGAGATACGCAGTATTTT
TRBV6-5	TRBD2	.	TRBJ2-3	CASTEGLAGGSTDTQYF	TGTGCCAGCACCGAGGGACTAGCGGGGGGAAGCACAGATACGCAGTATTTT
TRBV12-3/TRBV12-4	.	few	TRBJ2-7	CASSGTLLSSSYEQYF	TGTGCCAGCAGTGGGACCCTGCTTTCGAGCTCCTACGAGCAGTACTTC
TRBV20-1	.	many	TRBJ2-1	CSATTGGYEQFF	TGCAGTGCCACGACAGGTGGCTATGAGCAGTTCTTC
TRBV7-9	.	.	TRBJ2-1	CASSFDINGKEQFF	TGTGCCAGCAGCTTTGACATAAATGGCAAGGAGCAGTTCTTC
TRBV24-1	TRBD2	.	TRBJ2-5	CATSRAGRETQYF	TGTGCCACGTCGCGAGCGGGGCGTGAGACCCAGTACTTC
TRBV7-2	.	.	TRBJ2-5	CASSLGGTLLETQYF	TGTGCCAGCAGCTTAGGGGGGACTCTACTCGAGACCCAGTACTTC